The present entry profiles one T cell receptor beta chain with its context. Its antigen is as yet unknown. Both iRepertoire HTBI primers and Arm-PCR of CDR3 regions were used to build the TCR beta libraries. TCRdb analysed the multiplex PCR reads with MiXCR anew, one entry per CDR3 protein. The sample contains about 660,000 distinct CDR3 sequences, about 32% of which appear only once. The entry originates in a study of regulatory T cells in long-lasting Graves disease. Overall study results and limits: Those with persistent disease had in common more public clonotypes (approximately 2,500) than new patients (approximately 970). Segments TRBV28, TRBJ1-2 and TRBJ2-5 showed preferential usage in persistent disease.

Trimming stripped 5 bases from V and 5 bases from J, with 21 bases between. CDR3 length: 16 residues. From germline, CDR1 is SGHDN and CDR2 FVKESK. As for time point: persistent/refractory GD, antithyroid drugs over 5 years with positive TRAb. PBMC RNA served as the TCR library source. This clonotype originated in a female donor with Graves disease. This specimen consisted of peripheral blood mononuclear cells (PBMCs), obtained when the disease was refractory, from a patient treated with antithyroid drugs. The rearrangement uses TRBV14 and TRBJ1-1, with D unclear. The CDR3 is CASSLRLGIRETEAFF. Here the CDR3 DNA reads TGTGCCAGCAGCTTAAGATTGGGAATACGGGAGACTGAAGCTTTCTTT.